This T cell receptor (beta chain) appears in the sequencing data of a study of blood T cell repertoires in COVID-19. Whole-study context: From the United States, Italy and Spain came samples of acute and convalescent COVID-19. T cells, B-cell-depleted T cells, or PBMCs provided the cDNA or gDNA that served as material.

In the authors' methods: Amplified reference gene primers provided the basis for estimating nucleated cell counts. The table came from immunoSEQ multiplex PCR; TCRdb's copy has only in-frame clones and leaves some out. V, J and clone size were drawn from that table, and D and trimming were deduced from the DNA. The data contain about 120,000 clones, about nine tenths of them singletons. The CDR3 is 11 residues long. Germline V gives CDR1 SGHNT, CDR2 YYREEE (reference sequence). V gave up 1 base and J gave up 13 bases, with 11 bases separating them. This chain uses TRBV5-4 with TRBJ1-2, with D perhaps TRBD1 (6 bases). The specimen was peripheral blood. This receptor was identified in a middle-aged man with acute or convalescent COVID-19. The CDR3 region is CASSLRQGCTF. The CDR3 nucleotides read TGTGCCAGCAGCTTGCGTCAGGGGTGCACCTTC. The complete variable domain, with remaining parts taken from reference TRBV5-4 and TRBJ1-2, reads ETGVTQSPTHLIKTRGQQVTLRCSSQSGHNTVSWYQQALGQGPQFIFQYYREEENGRGNFPPRFSGLQFPNYSSELNVNALELDDSALYLCASSLRQGCTFGSGTRLTVV.